The 5 T cell receptor beta chains listed next were all sequenced from one sample in a study of beta chain features in type 1 diabetes. Sequenced material consisted of expressed TCRB transcripts (all of the isolated RNA was reverse transcribed). The protocol was immunoSEQ multiplex PCR, while the TCRdb copy is restricted to in-frame clones and leaves out a portion. Among under 400,000 clones listed, around 20% were seen once. The sample taken for sequencing was naive CD4+ T cells from blood. These receptors all stem from a young woman in good health.

The chain is built from TRBV5-1 and TRBJ2-3; TRBD1 aligns across 9 bases. CDR1 is SGHRS, CDR2 YFSETQ, per germline. The CDR3 totals 16 residues. J gave up 0 bases and V 4 bases, and 6 bases lay outside the gene matches. The CDR3 loop reads CASSLRDRASTDTQYF. CDR3 nucleotides: TGCGCCAGCAGCCTACGGGACAGGGCTAGCACAGATACGCAGTATTTT.

This chain links TRBV29-1 with TRBJ1-1; 7 bases are shared with TRBD1. Germline CDR1 is SQVTM and CDR2 is ANQGSEA. V shed 7 bases and J 0 bases; nucleotides not matched to a gene: 2. This CDR3 contains 12 residues. The CDR3: CSGGGMNTEAFF. CDR3 nucleotide sequence: TGCAGCGGAGGGGGCATGAACACTGAAGCTTTCTTT.

The chain has TRBV7-2 and TRBJ1-1; 8 bases line up with TRBD1. The CDR3 sequence is 16 residues long. Germline V gene sequence: CDR1 SGHTA, CDR2 FQGNSA. Trimming took 5 bases from V and 5 from J; bases not matched to a gene: 13. The CDR3 sequence is CASSQGRDRSWTEAFF. CDR3 bases: TGTGCCAGCAGCCAAGGCCGGGACAGGTCTTGGACTGAAGCTTTCTTT.

This clone was seen a few times. The chain uses TRBV2 and TRBJ2-1; TRBD2 aligns across 7 bases. Losses at the gene ends were 7 bases for V and 7 bases for J; bases not matched to a gene: 7. The CDR3 spans 13 residues. The germline CDR1 and CDR2 sequences are SNHLY and FYNNEI. In nucleotides, the CDR3 is TGTGCCAGCAATCAGCGGGGACTGAATGAGCAGTTCTTC. Translating it yields CASNQRGLNEQFF.

V is TRBV18 and J is TRBJ1-1; perhaps TRBD1 as D (5 bases). Germline CDR1 reads KGHSH; CDR2 reads LQKENI. The CDR3 length is 13 residues. V was trimmed by 4 bases and J by 0 bases, leaving 6 bases between them. In nucleotides, the CDR3 is TGTGCCAGCTCACAGGGGATGAACACTGAAGCTTTCTTT. The encoded protein is CASSQGMNTEAFF.